This TCR beta chain was sequenced for a study of cytomegalovirus exposure and HLA in healthy donors (dated 2017 in TCRdb). Context from the whole study: A later analysis indicated that the 100 to 150 validation repertoires were generated on the platform also employed for the approximately 690 repertoires of the first cohort. The study aimed to test whether signatures of past pathogen exposure could be identified by cataloging public T cell receptors. Along with the approximately 700-subject first cohort, a separate validation cohort of around 110 different subjects was used. To predict cytomegalovirus infection status, the study brought together high-throughput TCR immunosequencing, statistical association of individual TCRs with disease status, and machine learning.

Points on this clone: Its antigen remains undetermined. No clone much larger than this one lies a single base away; base qualities are absent.

Including the terminal cysteine and phenylalanine, the CDR3 comprises 14 residues. Only the CDR3 DNA stays, 42 bases, in frame from base 1. V gives up 2 bases and J gives up 4 bases, and the segment between their germline ends measures 10 bases. The germline V gene sets CDR1 to SGHRS and CDR2 to YFSETQ. The library was built by means of the immunoSEQ multiplex PCR assay. The original pipeline was this. A statistical classification framework was developed to diagnose cytomegalovirus status using the catalog of TCR beta chain sequences. What TCRdb holds here is the immuneACCESS table cut down to in-frame rearrangements. Part of the clones is not present; checked against another copy, under half of the missing clones reflect an unresolved V gene, and the others are unexplained. The DNA gave D and trimming, while V, J and clone size come from that table. This sample gives around 190,000 clones in total; 86% of them show up just once. The ten top clones hold about 1.5% of the sample.

The donors belonged to the validation cohort of over a hundred subjects, which was separate from the roughly 680-subject first cohort. The full study reports these points: All 120 or so repertoires were used to score co-occurrence in the validation cohort in a later analysis, because that analysis had no HLA typing for the cohort. Most TCR sequences were seen in very few donors, while some public TCRs were found in many individuals. The authors suggested that the approach could potentially be generalized to other disease states and immunological phenotypes. A total of 164 TCR beta chains were listed by the study as associated with cytomegalovirus. In vitro tests confirmed that three of the cytomegalovirus-associated TCR beta chains recognize cytomegalovirus antigens. The classifier was reported to diagnose cytomegalovirus status with high specificity and sensitivity in both the original and validation cohorts. Of the cluster scores, around 95% were above 0 in a later analysis, which found that TCRs clustered in the first cohort also tended to co-occur in the 130 or so validation repertoires.

The sequenced sample was PBMCs. The clonotype originates from a woman aged 18-30 years in good health and CMV-seronegative. The chain was built from TRBV5-1 and TRBJ1-5; 6 matching bases give a weak D call of TRBD1. The CDR3 region: CASSLTGLNQPQHF. The nucleotide sequence is given as TGCGCCAGCAGCTTAACAGGGCTAAATCAGCCCCAGCATTTT.